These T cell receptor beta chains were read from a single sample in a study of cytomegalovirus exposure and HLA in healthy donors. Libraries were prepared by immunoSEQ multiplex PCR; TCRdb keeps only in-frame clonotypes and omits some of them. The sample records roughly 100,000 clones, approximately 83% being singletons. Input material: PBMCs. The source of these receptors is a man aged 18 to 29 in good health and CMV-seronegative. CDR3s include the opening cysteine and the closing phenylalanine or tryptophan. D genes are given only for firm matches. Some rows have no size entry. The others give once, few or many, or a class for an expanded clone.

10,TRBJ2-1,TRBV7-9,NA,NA,CSQPSDEQFF,TGTTCCCAACCTAGCGATGAGCAGTTCTTC
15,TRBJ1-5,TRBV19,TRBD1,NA,CASSSRQGYNQPQHF,TGTGCCAGTAGTAGCCGACAGGGGTACAATCAGCCCCAGCATTTT
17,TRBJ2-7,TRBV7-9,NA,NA,CASSLGGGGGYSYEQYF,TGTGCCAGCAGCTTAGGAGGAGGGGGCGGGTACTCCTACGAGCAGTACTTC
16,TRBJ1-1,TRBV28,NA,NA,CASSLRGRQRNTEAFF,TGTGCCAGCAGTTTAAGGGGCCGGCAGCGGAACACTGAAGCTTTCTTT
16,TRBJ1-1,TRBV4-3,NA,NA,CASSQESGRRNTEAFF,TGCGCCAGCAGCCAAGAAAGTGGCAGGCGGAACACTGAAGCTTTCTTT
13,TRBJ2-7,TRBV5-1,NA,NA,CASSPPASYEQYF,TGCGCCAGCAGCCCCCCCGCGTCCTACGAGCAGTACTTC
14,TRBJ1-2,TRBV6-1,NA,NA,CASSDGGQGYGYTF,TGTGCCAGCAGTGATGGAGGGCAGGGATATGGCTACACCTTC
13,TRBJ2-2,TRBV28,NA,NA,CASNAANTGELFF,TGTGCCAGCAATGCAGCGAACACCGGGGAGCTGTTTTTT
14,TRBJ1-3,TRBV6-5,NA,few,CASSRRSSGNTIYF,TGTGCCAGCAGCCGACGGAGCTCTGGAAACACCATATATTTT
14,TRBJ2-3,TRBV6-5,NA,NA,CASRRGSFPDTQYF,TGTGCCAGCAGACGGGGGTCTTTCCCAGATACGCAGTATTTT
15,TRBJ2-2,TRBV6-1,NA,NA,CASGSWGGGTGELFF,TGTGCCAGCGGGTCCTGGGGAGGGGGCACCGGGGAGCTGTTTTTT
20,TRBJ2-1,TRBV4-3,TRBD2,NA,CASSPFILAGELVLNNEQFF,TGCGCCAGCAGCCCCTTTATTCTAGCGGGAGAATTGGTCTTGAACAATGAGCAGTTCTTC
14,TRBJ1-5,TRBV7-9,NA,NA,CASSLGLLNQPQHF,TGTGCCAGCAGCTTAGGCCTATTGAATCAGCCCCAGCATTTT
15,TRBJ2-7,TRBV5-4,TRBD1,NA,CASSLETGATYEQYF,TGTGCCAGCAGCTTGGAGACAGGGGCAACCTACGAGCAGTACTTC
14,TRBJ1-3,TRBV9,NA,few,CASSVTGSGNTIYF,TGTGCCAGCAGCGTAACAGGGTCTGGAAACACCATATATTTT
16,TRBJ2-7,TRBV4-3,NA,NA,CASSQGRRETFDEQYF,TGCGCCAGCAGCCAAGGACGAAGGGAGACCTTTGACGAGCAGTACTTC
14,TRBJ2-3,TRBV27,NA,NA,CASSFGLEFYTQYF,TGTGCCAGCAGTTTCGGACTCGAGTTTTATACGCAGTATTTT
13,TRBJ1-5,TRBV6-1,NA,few,CASRAWTEETQHF,TGTGCCAGCAGGGCTTGGACAGAAGAAACCCAGCATTTT
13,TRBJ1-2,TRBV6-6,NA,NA,CASSSTGRDGYTF,TGTGCCAGCAGTTCAACGGGGAGGGATGGCTACACCTTC
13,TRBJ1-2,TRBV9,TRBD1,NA,CASSLTGLEGYTF,TGTGCCAGCAGCCTGACAGGGTTGGAAGGCTACACCTTC
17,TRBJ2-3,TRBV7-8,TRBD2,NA,CASSETTSGESTDTQYF,TGTGCCAGCAGCGAGACGACTAGCGGGGAGAGCACAGATACGCAGTATTTT
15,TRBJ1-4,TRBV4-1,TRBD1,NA,CASSLLRDSDEKLFF,TGCGCCAGCAGCCTTCTCCGGGACAGCGATGAAAAACTGTTTTTT
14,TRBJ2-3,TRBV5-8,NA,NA,CASSRKVGGDTQYF,TGTGCCAGCAGCCGCAAAGTAGGGGGAGATACGCAGTATTTT
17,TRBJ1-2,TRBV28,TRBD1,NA,CASSPQGAMERGYGYTF,TGTGCCAGCAGTCCTCAGGGGGCCATGGAGAGGGGCTATGGCTACACCTTC
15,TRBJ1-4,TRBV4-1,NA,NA,CASSLSGGAGEKLFF,TGCGCCAGCAGCCTGTCCGGGGGGGCGGGCGAAAAACTGTTTTTT
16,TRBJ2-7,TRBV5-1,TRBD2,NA,CASSLETSGVSYEQYF,TGCGCCAGCAGCTTGGAGACTAGCGGGGTCTCCTACGAGCAGTACTTC
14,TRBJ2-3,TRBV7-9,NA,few,CASDEGSSTDTQYF,TGTGCCTCCGATGAGGGATCTAGCACAGATACGCAGTATTTT
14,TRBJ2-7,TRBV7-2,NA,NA,CASSLAQGIYEQYF,TGTGCCAGCAGCTTAGCACAGGGCATCTACGAGCAGTACTTC
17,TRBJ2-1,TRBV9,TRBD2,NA,CASSVGWLAGGPGEQFF,TGTGCCAGCAGCGTAGGGTGGCTAGCGGGAGGGCCCGGGGAGCAGTTCTTC
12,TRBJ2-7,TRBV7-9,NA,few,CASSHGDYEQYF,TGTGCCAGCAGCCACGGGGACTACGAGCAGTACTTC
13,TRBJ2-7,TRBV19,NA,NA,CASSILGGYEQYF,TGTGCCAGTAGTATTCTCGGTGGCTACGAGCAGTACTTC
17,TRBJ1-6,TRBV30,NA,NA,CAWSVPTGWLPPAPLHF,TGTGCCTGGAGTGTCCCAACAGGGTGGCTTCCCCCAGCACCCCTCCACTTT
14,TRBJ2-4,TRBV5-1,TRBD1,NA,CASSPDRGGDIQYF,TGCGCCAGCAGCCCGGACAGGGGAGGAGACATTCAGTACTTC
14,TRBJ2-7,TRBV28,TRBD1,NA,CASSLGQGQNEQYF,TGTGCCAGCAGTTTAGGACAGGGTCAGAACGAGCAGTACTTC
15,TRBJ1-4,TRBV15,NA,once,CATSRKDRLNEKLFF,TGTGCCACCAGCAGGAAGGACAGACTTAATGAAAAACTGTTTTTT
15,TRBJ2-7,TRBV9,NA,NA,CASSVGSGGSYEQYF,TGTGCCAGCAGCGTAGGGTCCGGCGGCTCCTACGAGCAGTACTTC
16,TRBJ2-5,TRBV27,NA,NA,CASSFSAGEYQETQYF,TGTGCCAGCAGTTTCTCGGCGGGCGAGTACCAAGAGACCCAGTACTTC
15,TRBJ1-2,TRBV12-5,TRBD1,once,CASGLGGDRGHGYTF,TGTGCTAGTGGTTTGGGCGGGGACAGGGGGCATGGCTACACCTTC
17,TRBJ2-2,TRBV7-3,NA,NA,CASSLIARAGDTGELFF,TGTGCCAGCAGCTTAATTGCTCGGGCAGGGGACACCGGGGAGCTGTTTTTT
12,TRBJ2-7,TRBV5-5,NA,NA,CASSQTTLEQYF,TGTGCCAGCAGCCAAACTACGTTAGAGCAGTACTTC
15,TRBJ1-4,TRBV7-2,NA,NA,CASSFISATNEKLFF,TGTGCCAGCAGCTTCATTTCAGCAACTAATGAAAAACTGTTTTTT
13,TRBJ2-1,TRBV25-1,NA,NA,CASRAPGQNEQFF,TGTGCCAGCAGGGCCCCTGGGCAGAATGAGCAGTTCTTC